The rows below give T cell receptor beta chains drawn from one sample of a study of cytomegalovirus exposure and HLA in healthy donors. Some clones are missing from TCRdb's copy, which holds only in-frame ones; the method was immunoSEQ multiplex PCR. Its table records roughly 75,000 clones. The specimen sequenced was PBMCs. Receptors were obtained from a boy between 10 and 17 years old in good health and CMV-seronegative. The CDR3 runs from the conserved cysteine through the conserved F or W. Each record gives: V gene, D gene, J gene, CDR3 protein, CDR3 DNA. The D gene is left open where the match is weak.

TRBV29-1,TRBD2,TRBJ2-1,CSVDGTSGRNANEQFF,TGCAGCGTCGACGGGACTAGCGGGAGAAATGCCAATGAGCAGTTCTTC
TRBV5-5,NA,TRBJ1-1,CASSLGYLTDSSTEAFF,TGTGCCAGCAGCTTGGGTTATTTAACGGACAGCTCCACTGAAGCTTTCTTT
TRBV7-2,TRBD2,TRBJ2-7,CASSYRVSGSHYEQYF,TGTGCCAGCAGCTACCGGGTTAGCGGGAGTCACTACGAGCAGTACTTC
TRBV5-6,NA,TRBJ1-1,CASSLTYTEAFF,TGTGCCAGCAGCCTGACTTATACTGAAGCTTTCTTT
TRBV27,TRBD2,TRBJ2-1,CASSLLPASGDGNEQFF,TGTGCCAGCAGTTTACTCCCTGCTAGCGGGGATGGTAATGAGCAGTTCTTC
TRBV28,NA,TRBJ1-2,CASSSLLYGYTF,TGTGCCAGCAGTTCCCTTCTCTATGGCTACACCTTC
TRBV2,NA,TRBJ1-4,CASSPPRGPGEKLFF,TGTGCCAGCAGCCCCCCCAGGGGACCTGGGGAAAAACTGTTTTTT
TRBV29-1,NA,TRBJ2-5,CSVASRRTQETQYF,TGCAGCGTTGCCTCGAGGAGAACCCAAGAGACCCAGTACTTC
TRBV18,NA,TRBJ1-1,CVSSPRGWEDFF,TGTGTCAGCTCACCGCGGGGTTGGGAAGATTTCTTT
TRBV9,TRBD2,TRBJ2-1,CASSPHSGGRAIVDEQFF,TGTGCCAGCAGCCCCCATTCGGGCGGGAGGGCCATTGTGGATGAGCAGTTCTTC
TRBV25-1,NA,TRBJ2-5,CASSVVGGRAAQYF,TGTGCCAGCAGTGTGGTCGGGGGGCGAGCGGCCCAGTACTTC
TRBV7-7,NA,TRBJ2-5,CASSRGYSETQYF,TGTGCCAGCAGCCGGGGGTATAGTGAGACCCAGTACTTC
TRBV27,NA,TRBJ2-1,CASSARYSTDNEQFF,TGTGCCAGCAGTGCTCGGTACAGTACTGACAATGAGCAGTTCTTC
TRBV27,TRBD1,TRBJ2-7,CASRRTGTDYEQYF,TGTGCCAGCAGACGGACAGGGACGGACTACGAGCAGTACTTC
TRBV7-2,NA,TRBJ1-3,CASSSRTVSGNTIYF,TGTGCCAGCAGCTCTCGGACAGTATCTGGAAACACCATATATTTT
TRBV5-4,NA,TRBJ1-2,CASSLQGPEGYTF,TGTGCCAGCAGCTTGCAGGGCCCTGAGGGCTACACCTTC
TRBV9,NA,TRBJ2-7,CASSVYESAYEQYF,TGTGCCAGCAGCGTATATGAGAGCGCCTACGAGCAGTACTTC
TRBV30,TRBD2,TRBJ2-5,CASRTSGSGTQYF,TGTGCCTCTAGGACTAGCGGTTCAGGGACCCAGTACTTC
TRBV9,TRBD1,TRBJ1-1,CASSVDRGQGAHTEAFF,TGTGCCAGCAGCGTAGACAGGGGACAGGGGGCGCACACTGAAGCTTTCTTT
TRBV5-6,NA,TRBJ1-4,CASSLVTRGNEKLFF,TGTGCCAGCAGCTTGGTAACCCGCGGGAATGAAAAACTGTTTTTT
TRBV27,NA,TRBJ1-6,CASSAIPLSYNSPLHF,TGTGCCAGCAGTGCCATCCCACTCTCCTATAATTCACCCCTCCACTTT
TRBV6-1,NA,TRBJ2-5,CASGGAKETQYF,TGTGCCAGCGGGGGGGCTAAAGAGACCCAGTACTTC
TRBV29-1,NA,TRBJ1-2,CSVEPRSNGYTF,TGCAGCGTTGAACCCCGGTCCAATGGCTACACCTTC
TRBV7-9,NA,TRBJ2-3,CASSLQLATDTQYF,TGTGCCAGCAGCCTGCAACTAGCCACAGATACGCAGTATTTT
TRBV5-4,NA,TRBJ1-1,CASSGGVEIWDTEAFF,TGTGCCAGCAGCGGCGGGGTTGAGATTTGGGACACTGAAGCTTTCTTT
TRBV7-8,NA,TRBJ1-1,CASSLNSRQGNPTEAFF,TGTGCCAGCAGCTTAAATAGTAGGCAGGGGAATCCCACTGAAGCTTTCTTT
TRBV15,NA,TRBJ2-7,CATSNQRKDSYEQYF,TGTGCCACCAGCAACCAGCGCAAAGACTCCTACGAGCAGTACTTC
TRBV6-1,TRBD1,TRBJ1-6,CATNVGTGHNSPLHF,TGTGCCACGAACGTGGGGACAGGACATAATTCACCCCTCCACTTT
TRBV4-2,NA,TRBJ2-7,CASSQVLVGASSYEQYF,TGTGCCAGCAGCCAAGTCCTGGTAGGGGCCTCATCCTACGAGCAGTACTTC
TRBV2,NA,TRBJ1-2,CASSEGDRNYGYTF,TGTGCCAGCAGTGAAGGCGACAGAAACTATGGCTACACCTTC
TRBV2,NA,TRBJ1-1,CASSGTEYEAFF,TGTGCCAGCAGTGGGACAGAGTATGAAGCTTTCTTT
TRBV30,NA,TRBJ1-5,CAWSEGQPNQPQHF,TGTGCCTGGAGTGAAGGACAGCCTAATCAGCCCCAGCATTTT
TRBV10-3,TRBD1,TRBJ1-2,CAILGQGGYGYTF,TGTGCCATTCTTGGACAGGGGGGCTATGGCTACACCTTC
TRBV6-5,TRBD1,TRBJ1-1,CASSLDRTSMNTEAFF,TGTGCCAGCAGTTTGGACAGGACGTCCATGAACACTGAAGCTTTCTTT
TRBV4-3,NA,TRBJ1-2,CASSAQVRYGYTF,TGCGCCAGCAGCGCACAGGTCCGATACGGCTACACCTTC